The 2 T cell receptor beta chains below all came from one sample that was sequenced in a study of T cells in Graves' hyperthyroidism and ophthalmopathy. The investigators amplified TCR beta CDR3 regions from RNA transcripts. The HTBI primer set was used in a first-round RT-PCR of the TCR CDR3. TCRdb passed the multiplex PCR reads through MiXCR, listing each CDR3 protein once. This table has about 520,000 distinct CDR3 sequences, roughly 24% appearing once. Material for sequencing was blood. These receptors were obtained from a woman between 25 and 40 years old with Graves' ophthalmopathy.

This clonotype was seen at least ten times. The chain links TRBV20-1 to TRBJ1-2, with D uncertain. Germline CDR1 DFQATT, CDR2 SNEGSKA (reference sequence). The CDR3 contains 14 residues. V dropped 5 bases and J dropped 2 bases, with 15 bases sitting between them. In DNA, the CDR3 is TGCAGTGCTCCGACGGTATTCTCCAACTATGGCTACACCTTC. Translated, it gives CSAPTVFSNYGYTF.

This clonotype showed up many times. V and J are TRBV29-1 and TRBJ1-1; 7 nucleotides line up with TRBD1. Germline V gene lookup returns CDR1 SQVTM and CDR2 ANQGSEA. V gave up 4 bases and J gave up 1 base; unmatched junction bases: 0. The CDR3 has 12 residues. CDR3 in amino acids: CSVGQGNTEAFF. CDR3 bases: TGCAGCGTTGGACAGGGGAACACTGAAGCTTTCTTT.